The 17 T cell receptor beta chains below come from one sample, sequenced in a study of primary melanoma T cells and metastatic recurrence. Using immunoSEQ multiplex PCR, the repertoire was profiled, and TCRdb retains in-frame clones only, with some absent. The profile shows some 1,500 clones, roughly nine tenths of them singletons. The sample comprised melanoma tumor tissue. These receptors originate from a human donor with melanoma.

CDR3 sequence: CATSRGPGYTREKLFF. DNA for the CDR3: TGTGCCACCAGCAGAGGGCCGGGGTATACTCGCGAAAAACTGTTTTTT. The chain couples TRBV15 to TRBJ1-4; D gene uncertain. Germline lookup yields CDR1 LNHNV and CDR2 YYDKDF (reference sequence). The CDR3 is 16 residues long. The germline V and J ends were trimmed by 1 base and 8 bases, with 17 bases remaining between them.

The chain carries TRBV11-3 and TRBJ2-5; TRBD2 aligns across 8 bases. Germline assignment: CDR1 SGHNT and CDR2 YENEEA. CDR3 length equals 15 residues. Trimming removed 5 bases from V and 3 bases from J; junction bases left unmatched: 8. The CDR3 coding sequence is TGTGCCAGCAGCCAAGCAGCGGGGGTTGAAGAGACCCAGTACTTC. Protein product: CASSQAAGVEETQYF.

Regarding this clone: Germline and junction disagree at one end, which may indicate a read error. The chain couples TRBV6-8 to TRBJ2-6; 12 bases align to TRBD2. Germline CDR1 MNHGY, CDR2 SAAAGT. The CDR3 length is 19 residues. The CDR3, as DNA: TGTGCCATCAGTAGTGACGGACTAGCGGGACCCTCTGGGGCCAACGTCCTGACTTTC. This sequence encodes CAISSDGLAGPSGANVLTF.

The V gene is TRBV6-1, the J gene TRBJ1-2; tentative D call: TRBD1 (6 bases). V dropped 0 bases and J dropped 3 bases, with 8 bases sitting between them. The CDR3 has 14 residues. Germline V gene lookup returns CDR1 MNHNS and CDR2 SASEGT. CDR3 sequence (DNA): TGTGCCAGCAGTGAAGCGCAGGGGTACTATGGCTACACCTTC. It yields the protein CASSEAQGYYGYTF.

V gene TRBV6-8 combines with J gene TRBJ2-7; 8 bases are shared with TRBD2. The CDR3 runs to 13 residues. J gave up 3 bases and V 6 bases, and 4 bases lay outside the gene matches. Germline V gene lookup returns CDR1 MNHGY and CDR2 SAAAGT. DNA for the CDR3: TGTGCCAGCAGGTTCGGGGGGGACTACGAGCAGTACTTC. Amino acids: CASRFGGDYEQYF.

The V gene is TRBV29-1, the J gene TRBJ1-1; 9 positions match TRBD1. This CDR3 is 13 amino acids long. From germline, CDR1 is SQVTM and CDR2 ANQGSEA. The V gene end was trimmed by 6 bases and the J gene end by 4 bases; junction bases not matched to a gene: 6. The DNA of the CDR3 is TGCAGCGTCGGGGGACAGGGAGGCACTGAAGCTTTCTTT. It is translated as CSVGGQGGTEAFF.

This chain connects TRBV6-8 to TRBJ1-3; possible D gene TRBD1, 6 bases. Trimming took 10 bases from V and 4 from J, leaving 17 bases between them. This CDR3 comprises 14 residues. CDR1 is MNHGY and CDR2 is SAAAGT in the germline V gene. The CDR3 nucleotides are TGTGCCACTACCGGGGGGCAGGGAGGAAACACCATATATTTT. Its translation: CATTGGQGGNTIYF.

This chain joins TRBV6-8 and TRBJ2-1, with 12 bases aligning to TRBD1. The junction had 13 bases not matched to a gene; V was cut back by 1 base and J by 0 bases. The CDR3 consists of 21 residues. Looked up from germline, CDR1 is MNHGY and CDR2 is SAAAGT. The CDR3 DNA reads TGTGCCAGCAGTTACTATAGGGGGACAGGGGGCCCGCTCCCCTCCTACAATGAGCAGTTCTTC. Its protein product is CASSYYRGTGGPLPSYNEQFF.

CDR3 DNA: TGTGCCAGCAGGCGAATCCTAGCGGGGGGGCTCAATGAGCAGTTCTTC. This translates into CASRRILAGGLNEQFF. The chain joins TRBV6-8 to TRBJ2-1, with 12 bases matching TRBD2. The J segment lost 6 bases and the V segment lost 6 bases, leaving 9 bases of the junction unmatched. The CDR3 has 16 amino acids. In germline, CDR1 is MNHGY, CDR2 SAAAGT.

The chain uses TRBV30 and TRBJ1-5; a weak D match, TRBD1 (5 bases). The V end lost 2 bases, the J end lost 9 bases, and 14 bases lay between the germline ends. This CDR3 has 13 amino acids. The germline CDR1 and CDR2 sequences are GTSNPN and SVGIG (reference sequence). The CDR3 is CAWSSTAEPPQHF. For the CDR3, the DNA is TGTGCCTGGAGTTCGACAGCGGAGCCGCCCCAGCATTTT. The entire variable domain, with the rest obtained from reference TRBV30 and TRBJ1-5, is as follows: SQTIHQWPATLVQPVGSPLSLECTVEGTSNPNLYWYRQAAGRGLQLLFYSVGIGQISSEVPQNLSASRPQDRQFILSSKKLLLSDSGFYLCAWSSTAEPPQHFGDGTRLSIL.

The V call is TRBV7-6, the J call TRBJ1-1; D gene unclear. This CDR3 is built from 14 residues. The V gene lost 5 bases and the J gene lost 0 bases, with 10 bases spanning the gap. Germline-derived CDR1 and CDR2 are SGHVS and FNYEAQ. The CDR3 loop is CASSRWAMNTEAFF. The CDR3 DNA sequence: TGTGCCAGCAGCCGTTGGGCCATGAACACTGAAGCTTTCTTT.

This chain uses TRBV6-8 with TRBJ2-5, with 13 bases aligning to TRBD2. V dropped 5 bases and J dropped 2; count of bases not matched to a gene: 5. The CDR3 totals 16 residues. Germline values: CDR1 MNHGY, CDR2 SAAAGT. The CDR3 DNA reads TGTGCCAGCAGTGAGGGACTAGCGGGGCTGCAAGAGACCCAGTACTTC. Its translation is CASSEGLAGLQETQYF.

The rearrangement uses TRBV19 and TRBJ1-2; the match to TRBD1 covers 7 bases. Germline loops: CDR1 LNHDA, CDR2 SQIVND (reference sequence). V was pared by 8 bases and J by 6 bases, with 9 bases of the junction left unmatched. This CDR3 spans 13 amino acids. In DNA, the CDR3 is TGTGCCAGTTGCAACGAGGGGGCGAATGGCTACACCTTC. Translation gives CASCNEGANGYTF. Filled out from reference TRBV19 and TRBJ1-2, the complete variable domain reads DGGITQSPKYLFRKEGQNVTLSCEQNLNHDAMYWYRQDPGQGLRLIYYSQIVNDFQKGDIAEGYSVSREKKESFPLTVTSAQKNPTAFYLCASCNEGANGYTFGSGTRLTVV.

The chain couples TRBV30 to TRBJ1-3; D remains unclear. Germline V gene sequence: CDR1 GTSNPN, CDR2 SVGIG (reference sequence). V was cut by 5 bases and J by 0 bases, with 11 bases left in between. CDR3 length: 14 amino acids. The CDR3: CAWGRRNSGNTIYF. CDR3 coding DNA: TGTGCCTGGGGTCGAAGGAACTCTGGAAACACCATATATTTT.

The rearrangement joins TRBV10-2 to TRBJ2-3; TRBD2 agrees at 7 bases. The CDR3 sequence is 15 residues long. V trimming: 3 bases; J trimming: 1 base; junction bases outside the gene matches: 4. In germline, CDR1 is WSHSY, CDR2 SAAADI. CDR3 nucleotide sequence: TGCGCCAGCAGTGAATCCAGCGGGGGCACAGATACGCAGTATTTT. It specifies CASSESSGGTDTQYF.

The rearrangement joins TRBV6-8 to TRBJ1-1; 10 bases are a match to TRBD1. This CDR3 spans 14 amino acids. Germline V lookup: CDR1 MNHGY, CDR2 SAAAGT. V dropped 8 bases and J dropped 2; count of bases not matched to a gene: 5. The CDR3 DNA reads as TGTGCCAGCGGGGGACAGGGGCCTAACACTGAAGCTTTCTTT. Encoded protein: CASGGQGPNTEAFF.

The chain recombines TRBV6-8 with TRBJ1-1; a weak D match, TRBD1 (6 bases). The length of the CDR3 is 13 residues. Germline CDR1 is MNHGY and CDR2 is SAAAGT. The ends were cut back, 5 bases at V and 1 base at J, with 8 bases in the middle. CDR3: CASSRTANTEAFF. The CDR3 bases are TGTGCCAGCAGTAGGACAGCGAACACTGAAGCTTTCTTT.